A single T cell receptor beta chain is shown here with its context. Its antigen is unknown. Reasons for excluding patients were uncontrolled infection, other autoimmune disease, pregnancy or lactation. This specimen belongs to a study of T cells in Graves' hyperthyroidism and ophthalmopathy. Regarding the study as a whole: Model output signaled ophthalmopathy a median about 6.3 months ahead of onset.

Germline loops: CDR1 SQVTM, CDR2 ANQGSEA. Trimming removed 8 bases from V and 8 bases from J, with 12 bases in between. The CDR3 has 10 residues. It was RNA transcripts that yielded the amplified TCR beta CDR3 regions. Initially, a first-round RT-PCR of the TCR CDR3 employed the HTBI primer set. In TCRdb, the multiplex PCR reads were re-called with MiXCR into one record per CDR3 protein. The sample holds just under 750,000 distinct CDR3 sequences; just over 35% are singletons and the top ten take more than 25%. The J gene is TRBJ1-1, the V gene TRBV29-1, with a possible D match to TRBD1 (6 bases). The sample taken for sequencing was blood. The receptor's source is a middle-aged woman with Graves' hyperthyroidism. The CDR3, as DNA: TGCAGCTCGGACAGTCGGGAAGCTTTCTTT. This gives the protein CSSDSREAFF.